The next 10 T cell receptor beta chains were all read from a single sample in a study of OX40 agonist ivuxolimab in advanced cancers. Assay: immunoSEQ multiplex PCR; the TCRdb copy retains only in-frame clones and omits some. Of some 20,000 clones listed, about 65% were seen once; the top ten hold 20% to 25%. The material sequenced was CD4+ or CD8+ T cells sorted from blood, taken in a trial of the OX40 agonist ivuxolimab. These TCRs come from an adult with an advanced solid tumor such as melanoma, head and neck, liver or kidney cancer.

The V and J genes are TRBV7-9 and TRBJ2-7; 8 bases map to TRBD1. The CDR3 runs 16 residues. The ends lost 5 bases at V and 2 bases at J; junction bases unmatched: 11. Germline V gives CDR1 SEHNR, CDR2 FQNEAQ (reference sequence). CDR3 sequence: CASSPAATGATYEQYF. Written as DNA, the CDR3 is TGTGCCAGCAGCCCAGCCGCGACAGGGGCGACCTACGAGCAGTACTTC.

This chain connects TRBV9 to TRBJ2-5; D might be TRBD2 (7 bases). This CDR3 is built from 16 residues. Per the germline V gene, CDR1 is SGDLS and CDR2 is YYNGEE. V lost 0 bases, J lost 2 bases, and 14 bases lay in between. The CDR3 nucleotides are TGTGCCAGCAGCGTAGAAGGGGGGGGATCTCAAGAGACCCAGTACTTC. Translation: CASSVEGGGSQETQYF.

J is TRBJ1-5 and V is TRBV4-2, with 7 bases matching TRBD1. In germline, CDR1 is LGHNA, CDR2 YNFKEQ. V was pared by 0 bases and J by 5 bases, with 4 bases of the junction left unmatched. CDR3 length: 15 residues. In DNA, the CDR3 is TGTGCCAGCAGCCAAGAGAGCAGGGGGGATCAGCCCCAGCATTTT. Its translation: CASSQESRGDQPQHF.

As regards this clone: One end of the junction varies from germline; a read error may be responsible. For the CDR3, the DNA is TGTGCCAGCAGCTTAGCTTACGAGCAGTACTTC. This sequence encodes CASSLAYEQYF. The gene calls are TRBV4-1 and TRBJ2-7; D is unclear. CDR1 is MGHRA, CDR2 YSYEKL, per germline. This CDR3 spans 11 amino acids.

This clone was recorded a few times. V usage is TRBV28 and J usage is TRBJ2-3, with D possibly called TRBD1 or TRBD2 (5 bases each). The V gene lost 5 bases and the J gene lost 7 bases, with 19 bases spanning the gap. Germline V gene lookup returns CDR1 MDHEN and CDR2 SYDVKM. CDR3 size: 15 residues. The CDR3 sequence: CASSPPGPAPYTQYF. In nucleotides, the CDR3 is TGTGCCAGCAGTCCTCCGGGACCCGCCCCATATACGCAGTATTTT.

Comments on this clone: A read error may account for a junction end that differs from germline. The chain is built from TRBV5-1 and TRBJ2-7; TRBD1 aligns across 7 bases. The CDR3 loop spans 15 amino acids. Germline loops: CDR1 SGHRS, CDR2 YFSETQ. The DNA of the CDR3 is TGTGCCAGCAGCCCACCCGGGACAGCGAAGGTCGAGCAGTACTTC. This translates into CASSPPGTAKVEQYF.

The rearrangement uses TRBV28 and TRBJ2-3; possibly TRBD1 for D (6 bases). The germline CDR1 and CDR2 sequences are MDHEN and SYDVKM. Deletions cut 4 bases from V and 2 bases from J, with 16 bases between. This CDR3 comprises 16 residues. CDR3 nucleotides: TGTGCCAGCAGTTCCATCTTCCAGGGGTACACAGATACGCAGTATTTT. Translating it yields CASSSIFQGYTDTQYF.

This clone was seen a handful of times. The CDR3 nucleotides are TGTGCCAGCAGTGAATACAGCTACAATGAGCAGTTCTTC. Translation: CASSEYSYNEQFF. This chain connects TRBV2 to TRBJ2-1, with D hard to call. There are 13 residues in the CDR3. Germline lookup yields CDR1 SNHLY and CDR2 FYNNEI. Trimming shortened V by 2 bases and J by 3 bases, and 5 bases separated the two germline ends.

This clone was detected only a few times. V is TRBV7-9 and J is TRBJ2-1; tentatively, D is TRBD2 (6 bases). The CDR3 contains 15 residues. Germline CDR1 reads SEHNR; CDR2 reads FQNEAQ (reference sequence). V was pared by 1 base and J by 8 bases, with 15 bases between. Here the CDR3 reads CASSLEGTGGHEQFF. Written as DNA, the CDR3 is TGTGCCAGCAGCTTAGAGGGGACTGGGGGACATGAGCAGTTCTTC.

The chain combines TRBV27 with TRBJ2-1; D gene unclear. The V gene's germline CDR1 is MNHEY and CDR2 SMNVEV (reference sequence). The CDR3 length is 15 residues. The V end lost 6 bases, the J end lost 0 bases, and 12 bases lay between the germline ends. CDR3 DNA sequence: TGTGCCAGCAGGAACGGTCCGAGCTCCTACAATGAGCAGTTCTTC. Protein: CASRNGPSSYNEQFF.